This note documents a single T cell receptor beta chain sequence. CDR1 SGHAT and CDR2 FQNNGV come from the germline V gene. The CDR3 length is 15 residues. The ends lost 1 base at V and 7 bases at J; junction bases unmatched: 5. The entry originates in a study of blood T cell repertoires in COVID-19. As for the study in general: Acute-phase and convalescent COVID-19 samples originated in the United States, Italy and Spain. Sources were T cells, B-cell-depleted T cells, or PBMCs; the material itself was cDNA or gDNA.

Authors' methods: It was from reference gene primer amplification that nucleated cell counts were estimated. The table came from immunoSEQ multiplex PCR; TCRdb's copy has only in-frame clones and leaves some out. That table supplies the V and J calls and clone size; D and trimming were determined from the DNA. The repertoire consists of 55,000 to 80,000 clones, with 82% occurring once and the leading ten covering roughly 13%. This TCR was recovered from a human donor in a cohort sampled during active COVID-19. V gene TRBV11-2 combines with J gene TRBJ2-2; 8 bases are a match to TRBD2. What was sequenced was peripheral blood. This chain's CDR3 is CASSLAGGPIGELFF. CDR3 nucleotide sequence: TGTGCCAGCAGCTTAGCGGGGGGGCCTATCGGGGAGCTGTTTTTT.